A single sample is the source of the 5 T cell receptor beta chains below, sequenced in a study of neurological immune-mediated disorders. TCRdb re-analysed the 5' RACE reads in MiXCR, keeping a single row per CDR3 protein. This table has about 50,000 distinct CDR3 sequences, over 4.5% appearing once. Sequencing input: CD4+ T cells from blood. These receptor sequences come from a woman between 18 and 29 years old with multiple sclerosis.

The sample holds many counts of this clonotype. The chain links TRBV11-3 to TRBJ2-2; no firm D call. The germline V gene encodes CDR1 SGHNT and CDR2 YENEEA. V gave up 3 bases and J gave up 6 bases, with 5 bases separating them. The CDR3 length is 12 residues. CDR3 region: CASSFASGELFF. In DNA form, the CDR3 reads TGTGCCAGCAGCTTTGCCTCCGGGGAGCTGTTTTTT.

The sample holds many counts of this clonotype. The CDR3 DNA reads TGCGCCAGCAGCTACTACGACAGTAGAAGCTCTGGGGCCAACGTCCTGACTTTC. It codes for CASSYYDSRSSGANVLTF. The V gene is TRBV5-1, the J gene TRBJ2-6; TRBD1 is a possible D gene (5 bases). V lost 3 bases and J 0 bases, leaving 16 bases between the germline ends. CDR3 size: 18 residues. Germline V lookup: CDR1 SGHRS, CDR2 YFSETQ.

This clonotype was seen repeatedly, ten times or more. CDR3 in DNA: TGCGCCAGCAGCTCCACTAGCGCTGGGGCCAACGTCCTGACTTTC. Translation: CASSSTSAGANVLTF. This chain links TRBV5-1 with TRBJ2-6; 7 positions match TRBD2. CDR1 SGHRS and CDR2 YFSETQ come from the germline V gene. V dropped 3 bases and J dropped 2; count of bases not matched to a gene: 2. The CDR3 loop spans 15 amino acids.

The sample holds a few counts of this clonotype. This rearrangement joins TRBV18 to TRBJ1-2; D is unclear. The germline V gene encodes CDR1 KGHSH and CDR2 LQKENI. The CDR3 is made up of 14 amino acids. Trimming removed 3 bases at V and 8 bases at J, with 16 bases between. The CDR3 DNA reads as TGTGCCAGCTCACCGACGGCCAAAGATGGAGGCTACACCTTC. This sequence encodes CASSPTAKDGGYTF.

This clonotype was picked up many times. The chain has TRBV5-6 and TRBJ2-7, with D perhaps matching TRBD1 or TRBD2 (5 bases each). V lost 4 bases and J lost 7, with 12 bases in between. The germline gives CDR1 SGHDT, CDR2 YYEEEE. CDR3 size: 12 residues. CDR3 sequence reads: CASSRGVGEQYV. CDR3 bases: TGTGCCAGCAGCCGAGGGGTTGGGGAGCAGTACGTC.